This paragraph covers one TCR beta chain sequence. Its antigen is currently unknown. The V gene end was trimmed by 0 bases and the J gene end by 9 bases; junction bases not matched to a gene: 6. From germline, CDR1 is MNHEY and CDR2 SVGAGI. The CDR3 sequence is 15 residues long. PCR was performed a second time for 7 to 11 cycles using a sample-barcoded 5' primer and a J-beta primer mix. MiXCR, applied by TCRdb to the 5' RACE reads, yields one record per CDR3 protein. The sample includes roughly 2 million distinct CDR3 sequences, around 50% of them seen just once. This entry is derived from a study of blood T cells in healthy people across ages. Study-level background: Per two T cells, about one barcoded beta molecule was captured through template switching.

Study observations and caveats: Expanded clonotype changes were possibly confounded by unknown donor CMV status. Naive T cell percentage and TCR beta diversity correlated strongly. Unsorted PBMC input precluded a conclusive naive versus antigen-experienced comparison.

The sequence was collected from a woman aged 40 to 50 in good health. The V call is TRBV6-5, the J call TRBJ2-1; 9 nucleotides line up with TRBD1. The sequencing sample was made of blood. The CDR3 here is CASSYSWTGAGEQFF. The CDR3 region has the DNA TGTGCCAGCAGTTACTCGTGGACAGGGGCGGGTGAGCAGTTCTTC.